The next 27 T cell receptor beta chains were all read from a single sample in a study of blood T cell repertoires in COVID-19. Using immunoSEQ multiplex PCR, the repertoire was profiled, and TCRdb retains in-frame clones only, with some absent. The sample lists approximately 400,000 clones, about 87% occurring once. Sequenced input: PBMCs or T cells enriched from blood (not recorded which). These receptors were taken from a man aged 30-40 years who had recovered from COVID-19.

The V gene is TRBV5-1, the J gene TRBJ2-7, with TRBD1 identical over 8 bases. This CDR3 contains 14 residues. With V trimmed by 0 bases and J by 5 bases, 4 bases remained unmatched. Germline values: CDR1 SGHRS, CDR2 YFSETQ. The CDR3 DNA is TGCGCCAGCAGCTTGGGACAGGGGAGCGACGAGCAGTACTTC. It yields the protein CASSLGQGSDEQYF.

The CDR3 DNA reads as TGTGCCAGCAGCTTACGCGCGGGACCTTACTATGGCTACACCTTC. This codes for CASSLRAGPYYGYTF. J is TRBJ1-2 and V is TRBV11-2; D is perhaps TRBD1 (5 bases). The V and J ends lost 2 bases and 3 bases respectively, with 13 bases between them. The length of the CDR3 is 15 residues. Germline CDR1 reads SGHAT; CDR2 reads FQNNGV.

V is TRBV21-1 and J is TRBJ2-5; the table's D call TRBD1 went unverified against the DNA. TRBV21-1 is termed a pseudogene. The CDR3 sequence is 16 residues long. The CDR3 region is CASSKDGTGGEETQYF. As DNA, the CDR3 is TGTGCCAGCAGCAAAGACGGGACAGGGGGCGAGGAGACCCAGTACTTC.

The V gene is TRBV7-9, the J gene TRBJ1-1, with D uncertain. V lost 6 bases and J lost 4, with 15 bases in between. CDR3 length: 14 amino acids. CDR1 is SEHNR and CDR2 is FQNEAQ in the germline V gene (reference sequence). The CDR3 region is CASRAGVMSTEAFF. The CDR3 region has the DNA TGTGCCAGCAGAGCAGGCGTTATGAGCACTGAAGCTTTCTTT.

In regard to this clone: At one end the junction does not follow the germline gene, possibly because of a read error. The CDR3 DNA follows: TGTGCCAGCACCTTAAGGGGGGGATCTGGCACTGAAGCTTTCTTT. This sequence encodes CASTLRGGSGTEAFF. V gene TRBV7-9 combines with J gene TRBJ1-1; D perhaps matches TRBD1 (6 bases). CDR3 length: 15 amino acids. CDR1 SEHNR and CDR2 FQNEAQ come from the germline V gene (reference sequence).

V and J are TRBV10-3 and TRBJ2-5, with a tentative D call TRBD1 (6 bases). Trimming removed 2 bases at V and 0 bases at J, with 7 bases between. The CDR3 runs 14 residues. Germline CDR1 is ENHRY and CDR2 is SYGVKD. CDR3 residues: CAISERTDQETQYF. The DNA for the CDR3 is TGTGCCATCAGTGAGAGGACAGACCAAGAGACCCAGTACTTC.

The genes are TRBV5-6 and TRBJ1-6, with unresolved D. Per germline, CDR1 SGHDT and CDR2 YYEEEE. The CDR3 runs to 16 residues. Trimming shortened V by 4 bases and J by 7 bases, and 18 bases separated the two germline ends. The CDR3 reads CASSPRLASLNSPLHF. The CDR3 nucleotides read TGTGCCAGCAGCCCGAGACTTGCCAGCTTAAATTCACCCCTCCACTTT.

The CDR3 loop reads CASNDPRRGSTEAFF. In DNA, the CDR3 is TGTGCCAGCAACGACCCTCGCAGGGGGTCAACTGAAGCTTTCTTT. This chain links TRBV6-5 with TRBJ1-1; TRBD1 aligns across 7 bases. V shed 7 bases and J 5 bases; nucleotides not matched to a gene: 13. Germline V CDR1 and CDR2: MNHEY, SVGAGI. There are 15 residues in the CDR3.

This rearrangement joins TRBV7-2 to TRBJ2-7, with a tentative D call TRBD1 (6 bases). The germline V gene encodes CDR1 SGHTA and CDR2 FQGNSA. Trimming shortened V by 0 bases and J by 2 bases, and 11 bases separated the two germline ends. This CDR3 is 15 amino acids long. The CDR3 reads CASSLAQGIAYEQYF. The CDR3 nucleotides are TGTGCCAGCAGCTTAGCGCAGGGGATCGCCTACGAGCAGTACTTC. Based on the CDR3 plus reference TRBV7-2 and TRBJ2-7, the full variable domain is GAGVSQSPSNKVTEKGKDVELRCDPISGHTALYWYRQSLGQGLEFLIYFQGNSAPDKSGLPSDRFSAERTGGSVSTLTIQRTQQEDSAVYLCASSLAQGIAYEQYFGPGTRLTVT.

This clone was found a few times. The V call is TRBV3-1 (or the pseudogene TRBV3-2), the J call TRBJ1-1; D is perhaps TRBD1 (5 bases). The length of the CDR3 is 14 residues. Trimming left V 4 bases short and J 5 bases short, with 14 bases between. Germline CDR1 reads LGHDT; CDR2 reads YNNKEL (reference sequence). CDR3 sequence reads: CASSPGPGGTEAFF. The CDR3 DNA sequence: TGTGCCAGCAGCCCCGGGCCGGGGGGGACTGAAGCTTTCTTT.

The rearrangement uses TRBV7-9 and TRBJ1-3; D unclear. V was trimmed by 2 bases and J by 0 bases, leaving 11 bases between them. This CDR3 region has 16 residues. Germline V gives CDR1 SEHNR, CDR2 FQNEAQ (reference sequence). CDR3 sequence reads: CASSLNQQISGNTIYF. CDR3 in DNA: TGTGCCAGCAGCTTAAACCAACAGATCTCTGGAAACACCATATATTTT.

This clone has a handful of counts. The CDR3: CASSLGAGDNSPLHF. The CDR3 bases are TGTGCCAGCAGCTTGGGGGCAGGGGATAATTCACCCCTCCACTTT. The chain employs TRBV5-5 and TRBJ1-6; maybe TRBD1 (6 bases). This CDR3 is 15 amino acids long. Germline V gene data show CDR1 as SGHKS and CDR2 as YYEKEE (reference sequence). V lost 0 bases and J lost 5, with 9 bases in between. Complete variable domain (other parts from reference TRBV5-5 and TRBJ1-6): DAGVTQSPTHLIKTRGQQVTLRCSPISGHKSVSWYQQVLGQGPQFIFQYYEKEERGRGNFPDRFSARQFPNYSSELNVNALLLGDSALYLCASSLGAGDNSPLHFGNGTRLTVT.

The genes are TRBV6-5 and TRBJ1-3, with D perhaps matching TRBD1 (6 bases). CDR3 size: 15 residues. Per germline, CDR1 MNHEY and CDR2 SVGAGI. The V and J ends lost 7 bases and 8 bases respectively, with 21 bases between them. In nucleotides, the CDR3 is TGTGCCAGCACCACGAGTCAGGGGCAAAGGGACACCATATATTTT. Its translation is CASTTSQGQRDTIYF.

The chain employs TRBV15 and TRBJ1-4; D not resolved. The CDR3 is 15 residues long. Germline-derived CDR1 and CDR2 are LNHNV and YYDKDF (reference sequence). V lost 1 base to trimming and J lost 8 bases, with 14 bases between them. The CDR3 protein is CATSRVLEAQEKLFF. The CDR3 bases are TGTGCCACCAGCAGAGTATTAGAGGCACAAGAAAAACTGTTTTTT.

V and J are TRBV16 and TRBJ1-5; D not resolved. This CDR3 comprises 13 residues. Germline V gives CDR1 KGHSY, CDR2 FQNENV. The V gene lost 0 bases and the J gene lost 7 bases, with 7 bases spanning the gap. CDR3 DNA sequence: TGTGCCAGCAGCCAATCGCGGGTACAGCCCCAGCATTTT. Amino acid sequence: CASSQSRVQPQHF.

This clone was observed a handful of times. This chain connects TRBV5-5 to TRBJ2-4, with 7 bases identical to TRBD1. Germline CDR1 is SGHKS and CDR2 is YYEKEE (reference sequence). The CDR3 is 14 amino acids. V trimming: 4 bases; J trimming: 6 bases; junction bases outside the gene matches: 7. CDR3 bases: TGTGCCAGCAGCAAGGGGACAGATACAAACATTCAGTACTTC. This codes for CASSKGTDTNIQYF. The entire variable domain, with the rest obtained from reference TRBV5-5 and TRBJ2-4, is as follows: DAGVTQSPTHLIKTRGQQVTLRCSPISGHKSVSWYQQVLGQGPQFIFQYYEKEERGRGNFPDRFSARQFPNYSSELNVNALLLGDSALYLCASSKGTDTNIQYFGAGTRLSVL.

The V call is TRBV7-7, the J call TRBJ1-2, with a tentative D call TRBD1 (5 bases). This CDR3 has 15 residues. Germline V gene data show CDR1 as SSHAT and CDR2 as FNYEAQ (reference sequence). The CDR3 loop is CASGYYPYRNYGYTF. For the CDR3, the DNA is TGTGCAAGCGGGTACTACCCCTACAGGAACTATGGCTACACCTTC.

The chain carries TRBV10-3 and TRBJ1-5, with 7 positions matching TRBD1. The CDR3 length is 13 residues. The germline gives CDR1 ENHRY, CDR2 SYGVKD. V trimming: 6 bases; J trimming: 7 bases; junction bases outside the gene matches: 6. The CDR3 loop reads CAISGQEGQPQHF. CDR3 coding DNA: TGTGCCATCAGCGGACAGGAGGGACAGCCCCAGCATTTT.

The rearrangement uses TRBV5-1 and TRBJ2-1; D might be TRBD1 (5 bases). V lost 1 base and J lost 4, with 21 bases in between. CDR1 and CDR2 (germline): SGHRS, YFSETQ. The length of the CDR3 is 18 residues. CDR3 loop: CASSLSQGRGPLYNEQFF. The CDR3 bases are TGCGCCAGCAGCTTGTCGCAGGGTAGAGGCCCCCTTTACAATGAGCAGTTCTTC.

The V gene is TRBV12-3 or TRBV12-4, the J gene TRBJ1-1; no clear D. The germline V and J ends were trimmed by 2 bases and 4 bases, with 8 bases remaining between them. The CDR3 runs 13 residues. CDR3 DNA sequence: TGTGCCAGCAGTTTATCCCCAATCACTGAAGCTTTCTTT. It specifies CASSLSPITEAFF.

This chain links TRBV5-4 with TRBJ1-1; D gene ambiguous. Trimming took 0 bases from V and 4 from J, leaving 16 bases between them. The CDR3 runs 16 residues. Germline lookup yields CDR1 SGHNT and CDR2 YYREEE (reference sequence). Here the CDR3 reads CASSLAGWGRGTEAFF. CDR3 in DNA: TGTGCCAGCAGCTTGGCGGGTTGGGGTCGGGGCACTGAAGCTTTCTTT.

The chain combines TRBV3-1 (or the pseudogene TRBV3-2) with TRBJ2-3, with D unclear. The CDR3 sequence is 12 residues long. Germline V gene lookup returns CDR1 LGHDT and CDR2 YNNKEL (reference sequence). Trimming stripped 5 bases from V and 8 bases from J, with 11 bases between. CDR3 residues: CASSTRTFTQYF. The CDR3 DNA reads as TGTGCCAGCAGCACCAGAACCTTTACGCAGTATTTT.

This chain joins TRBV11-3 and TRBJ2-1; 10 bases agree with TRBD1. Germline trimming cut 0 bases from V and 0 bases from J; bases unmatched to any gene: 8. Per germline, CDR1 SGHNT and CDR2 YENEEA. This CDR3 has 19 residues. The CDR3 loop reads CASSLDEMGQGSSYNEQFF. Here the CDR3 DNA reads TGTGCCAGCAGCTTAGATGAAATGGGACAGGGGAGCTCCTACAATGAGCAGTTCTTC.

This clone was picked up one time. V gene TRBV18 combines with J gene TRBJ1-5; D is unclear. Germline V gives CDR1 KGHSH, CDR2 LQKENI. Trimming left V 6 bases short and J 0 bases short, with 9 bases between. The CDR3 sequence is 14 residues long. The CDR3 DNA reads TGTGCCAGCTCCGCGGGGAATAGCAATCAGCCCCAGCATTTT. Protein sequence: CASSAGNSNQPQHF.

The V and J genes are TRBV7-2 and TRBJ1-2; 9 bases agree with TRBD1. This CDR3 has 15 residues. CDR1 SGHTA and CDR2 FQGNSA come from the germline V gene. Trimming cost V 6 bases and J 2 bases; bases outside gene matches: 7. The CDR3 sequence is CASRLEQGANYGYTF. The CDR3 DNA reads TGTGCCAGCAGATTGGAACAGGGGGCGAACTATGGCTACACCTTC.

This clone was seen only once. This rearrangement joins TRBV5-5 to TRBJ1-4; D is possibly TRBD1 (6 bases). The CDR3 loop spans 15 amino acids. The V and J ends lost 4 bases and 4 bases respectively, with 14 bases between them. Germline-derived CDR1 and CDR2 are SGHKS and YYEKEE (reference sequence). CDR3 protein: CASSPRTAYNEKLFF. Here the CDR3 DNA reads TGTGCCAGCAGCCCCCGGACAGCATATAATGAAAAACTGTTTTTT.

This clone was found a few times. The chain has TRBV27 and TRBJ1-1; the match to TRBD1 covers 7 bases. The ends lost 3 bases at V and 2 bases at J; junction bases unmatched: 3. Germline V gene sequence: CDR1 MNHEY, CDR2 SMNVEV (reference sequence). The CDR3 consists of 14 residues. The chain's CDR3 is CASSLGQINTEAFF. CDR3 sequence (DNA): TGTGCCAGCAGTTTGGGACAGATTAACACTGAAGCTTTCTTT.